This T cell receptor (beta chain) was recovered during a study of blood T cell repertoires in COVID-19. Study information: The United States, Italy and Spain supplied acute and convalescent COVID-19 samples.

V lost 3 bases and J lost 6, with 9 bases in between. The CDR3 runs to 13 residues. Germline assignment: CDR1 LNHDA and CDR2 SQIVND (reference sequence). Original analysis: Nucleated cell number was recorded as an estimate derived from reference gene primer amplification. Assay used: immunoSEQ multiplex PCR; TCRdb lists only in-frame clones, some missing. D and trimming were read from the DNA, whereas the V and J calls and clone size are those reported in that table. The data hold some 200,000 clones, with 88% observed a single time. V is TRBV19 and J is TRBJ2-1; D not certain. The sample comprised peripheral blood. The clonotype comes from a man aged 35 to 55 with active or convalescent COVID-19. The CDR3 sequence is CASSIVLPNEQFF. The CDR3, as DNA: TGTGCCAGTAGTATTGTCCTACCCAATGAGCAGTTCTTC. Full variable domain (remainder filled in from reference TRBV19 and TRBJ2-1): DGGITQSPKYLFRKEGQNVTLSCEQNLNHDAMYWYRQDPGQGLRLIYYSQIVNDFQKGDIAEGYSVSREKKESFPLTVTSAQKNPTAFYLCASSIVLPNEQFFGPGTRLTVL.